The clone carrying this T cell receptor beta chain came up many times. The library labeled individual cDNA molecules by adding unique molecular identifiers to them. TCRdb re-analysed the RACE reads in MiXCR, keeping a single row per CDR3 protein. The data contain tens of thousands of distinct CDR3 sequences, about 9.3% of them seen just once; the ten biggest clones take up about an eighth. The entry originates in a study of human T cells and chemical hapten exposure. Study-wide background: Patients got weekly scalp diphenylcyclopropenone doses over the approximately 24-week study. Upper-back patch tests with 0.01% DPC were read at 6 days. Variation in per-sample TCR yields came mainly from small pooled library volume differences.

This CDR3 is built from 13 residues. Trimming pared 4 bases from V and 2 bases from J, leaving 7 bases between. Per the germline V gene, CDR1 is KGHSH and CDR2 is LQKENI. Time point meaning: patch test 1, 2 weeks after DPC sensitization. As for treatment: therapeutic diphenylcyclopropenone sensitization with weekly scalp DPC. The receptor was derived from a woman aged 40 to 50 with alopecia areata. Some clones in this sample may be carry-over from other donors' samples. This chain joins TRBV18 and TRBJ2-3; unclear D gene. Material: whole blood, obtained in connection with sensitization to the hapten diphenylcyclopropenone (DPC). CDR3 protein: CASSRFDTDTQYF. The CDR3 coding sequence is TGTGCCAGCTCACGGTTTGACACAGATACGCAGTATTTT.